The present T cell receptor beta chain was sequenced within a study of blood T cell repertoires in COVID-19. About the research overall: The United States, Italy and Spain provided the acute and convalescent COVID-19 samples. In each case, the material was cDNA or gDNA derived from T cells, B-cell-depleted T cells, or PBMCs.

Clones were sequenced by immunoSEQ multiplex PCR, and TCRdb holds only the in-frame ones, with some missing. The sample has 150,000 to 200,000 clones; roughly 80% are singletons. J was trimmed by 0 bases and V by 6 bases; bases with no gene match: 2. The CDR3 runs 13 residues. Germline V gives CDR1 PRHDT, CDR2 FYEKMQ (reference sequence). This chain joins TRBV13 and TRBJ2-7; 7 bases align to TRBD1. The source is a woman older than 75 with acute or convalescent COVID-19. Sequencing input: peripheral blood. In DNA, the CDR3 is TGTGCCAGCAGTGACAGGGCCTCCTACGAGCAGTACTTC. It encodes CASSDRASYEQYF.